One sample yielded the 8 T cell receptor beta chains listed below, sequenced in a study of CD8+ T cells in alopecia areata. RNA extraction was followed by reverse transcription into cDNA, which acted as the sequencing template. Some clones are missing from TCRdb's copy, which holds only in-frame ones; the method was immunoSEQ multiplex PCR. The table has 120,000 or so clones, 55% to 70% seen once. Sequencing was carried out using CD4+ T cells sorted from blood. The receptors originated from a human donor in good health.

The chain couples TRBV5-1 to TRBJ1-3; TRBD1 agrees at 8 bases. Germline V gene data show CDR1 as SGHRS and CDR2 as YFSETQ. Trimming removed 4 bases from V and 2 bases from J; junction bases left unmatched: 2. The CDR3 runs 14 residues. The CDR3 spells CASSQTGAGNTIYF. The CDR3 DNA reads as TGCGCCAGCAGCCAGACAGGGGCTGGAAACACCATATATTTT.

The chain has TRBV27 and TRBJ1-2, with TRBD1 as a possible D gene (5 bases). Per the germline V gene, CDR1 is MNHEY and CDR2 is SMNVEV (reference sequence). The V gene lost 5 bases and the J gene lost 6 bases, with 13 bases spanning the gap. CDR3 length: 13 amino acids. The CDR3 reads CASSKGAMNGYTF. The CDR3, as DNA: TGTGCCAGCAGTAAAGGGGCCATGAATGGCTACACCTTC.

The J gene is TRBJ1-3, the V gene TRBV29-1; tentatively, D is TRBD1 (6 bases). The CDR3 extends over 14 amino acids. The germline V gene encodes CDR1 SQVTM and CDR2 ANQGSEA. The V and J ends lost 7 bases and 3 bases respectively, with 16 bases between them. The CDR3 protein is CSGSQGGNGNTIYF. CDR3 nucleotides: TGCAGCGGCAGTCAAGGGGGTAATGGAAACACCATATATTTT.

This rearrangement joins TRBV7-9 to TRBJ1-2, with 7 nucleotides matching TRBD1. Germline assignment: CDR1 SEHNR and CDR2 FQNEAQ (reference sequence). The CDR3 sequence is 15 residues long. V lost 5 bases and J lost 6; bases outside the gene matches: 12. In nucleotides, the CDR3 is TGTGCCAGCAGCCCCCCGGTAGGAGGGGGCCATGGCTACACCTTC. Translated: CASSPPVGGGHGYTF.

This clone has just a few counts. This sequence joins TRBV9 and TRBJ2-1, with D perhaps given as TRBD1 or TRBD2 (5 bases each). CDR1 is SGDLS and CDR2 is YYNGEE in the germline V gene. The CDR3 runs to 13 residues. V was shortened by 4 bases and J by 9 bases, with 14 bases between the two germline ends. The CDR3 DNA reads as TGTGCCAGCAGCCTCCTGGGGACGGGTGAGCAGTTCTTC. It specifies CASSLLGTGEQFF.

The V and J genes are TRBV7-2 and TRBJ2-5; maybe TRBD1 (5 bases). The CDR3 is 14 amino acids. Trimming cost V 5 bases and J 7 bases, with 17 bases left between them. Germline V lookup: CDR1 SGHTA, CDR2 FQGNSA. This chain's CDR3 is CASSDRLVSGTQYF. For the CDR3, the DNA is TGTGCCAGCAGCGACAGACTTGTTTCGGGGACCCAGTACTTC.

This clone came up once. The J gene is TRBJ2-3, the V gene TRBV30; 11 bases fit TRBD2. Per the germline V gene, CDR1 is GTSNPN and CDR2 is SVGIG (reference sequence). This CDR3 is 15 amino acids long. The V segment lost 7 bases and the J segment 3 bases; nucleotides outside the gene matches: 9. For the CDR3, the DNA is TGTGCCTACTCAAGGACTAGCGGGTTGACAGATACGCAGTATTTT. It translates to CAYSRTSGLTDTQYF.

The chain employs TRBV7-9 and TRBJ2-5; 11 bases map to TRBD1. The trim removed 3 bases at V and 2 bases at J, leaving 2 bases unmatched. Per the germline V gene, CDR1 is SEHNR and CDR2 is FQNEAQ (reference sequence). The CDR3 contains 15 residues. The CDR3 DNA reads as TGTGCCAGCAGCTTCGGGACAGGGGGTCAAGAGACCCAGTACTTC. Its protein is CASSFGTGGQETQYF.